The rows below give T cell receptor beta chains drawn from one sample of a study of T cell clones after liver transplantation. Repertoires were generated with immunoSEQ multiplex PCR, while TCRdb's copy carries only in-frame clones and drops some. The sample lists under 130,000 clones; about 80% were seen once. This specimen was CD4+ T cells from blood, taken 45 to 50 months after liver transplant. The receptor source for this set is a human patient who received a liver transplant. Some T cells may originate from the graft donor. CDR3s leave out the opening cysteine and the closing phenylalanine or tryptophan.

v_call,cdr3_aa
TRBV6-5,ASGSDSSYNSPLH
TRBV7-9,ASSFWGSHLGKNIQY
TRBV28,ASSGTDLGRAF
TRBV11-2,ASSLVWGGSTEAF
TRBV28,ASNQIGSSYEQY
TRBV9,ASSVGPALYGYT
TRBV11-2,ASSLDSEAF
TRBV15,ATSNGGQQNIQY
TRBV5-1,ASSFEGKNTGELF
TRBV4-3,ASSQDFGHSPNEQY
TRBV19,ASRQQGAFEKLF
TRBV18,ASSPRSGGQGSMNTEAF
TRBV7-9,ASSYPARGRNEKLF
TRBV19,ATHSGAANTGELF
TRBV7-8,ASSLAQGIHYGYT
TRBV19,ASSRLDHTGWRGWLIRIQETQY